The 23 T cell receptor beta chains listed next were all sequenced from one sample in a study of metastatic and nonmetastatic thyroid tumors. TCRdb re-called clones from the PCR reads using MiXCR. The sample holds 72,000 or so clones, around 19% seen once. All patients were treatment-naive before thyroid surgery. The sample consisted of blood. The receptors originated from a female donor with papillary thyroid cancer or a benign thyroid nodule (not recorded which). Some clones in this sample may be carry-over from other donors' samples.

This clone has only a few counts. Here the CDR3 DNA reads TGTGCCAGCAGTGACAGGGGACTATCGGTTTACGAGCAGTACTTC. It encodes CASSDRGLSVYEQYF. V and J are TRBV27 and TRBJ2-7; D may be TRBD1 (8 bases). The CDR3 loop spans 15 amino acids. V gave up 5 bases and J gave up 4 bases, with 18 bases separating them. Germline CDR1 is MNHEY and CDR2 is SMNVEV (reference sequence).

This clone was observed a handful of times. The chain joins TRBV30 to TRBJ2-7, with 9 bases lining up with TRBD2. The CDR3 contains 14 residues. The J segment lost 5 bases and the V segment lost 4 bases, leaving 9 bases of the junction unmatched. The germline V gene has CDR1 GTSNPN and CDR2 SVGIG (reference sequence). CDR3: CAWTRTSALDEQYF. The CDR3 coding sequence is TGTGCCTGGACTCGGACTAGCGCCCTGGACGAGCAGTACTTC.

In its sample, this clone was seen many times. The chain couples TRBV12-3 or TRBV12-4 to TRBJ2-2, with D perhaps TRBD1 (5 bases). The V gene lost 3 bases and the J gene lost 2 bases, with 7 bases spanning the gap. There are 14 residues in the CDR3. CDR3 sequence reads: CASSFQGNTGELFF. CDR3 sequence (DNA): TGTGCCAGCAGTTTTCAGGGCAACACCGGGGAGCTGTTTTTT.

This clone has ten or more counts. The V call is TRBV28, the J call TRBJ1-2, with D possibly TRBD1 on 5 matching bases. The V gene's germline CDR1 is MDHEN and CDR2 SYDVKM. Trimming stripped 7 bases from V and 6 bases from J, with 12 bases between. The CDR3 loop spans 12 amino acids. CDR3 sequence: CASKAQGDGYTF. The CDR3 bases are TGTGCCAGCAAGGCCCAGGGTGATGGCTACACCTTC.

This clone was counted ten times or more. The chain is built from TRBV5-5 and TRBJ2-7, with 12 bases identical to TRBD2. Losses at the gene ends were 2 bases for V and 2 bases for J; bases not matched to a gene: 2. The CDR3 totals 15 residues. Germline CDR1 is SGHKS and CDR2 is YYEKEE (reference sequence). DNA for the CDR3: TGTGCCAGCAGCTTAAGGACTAGCGGGACCTACGAGCAGTACTTC. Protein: CASSLRTSGTYEQYF. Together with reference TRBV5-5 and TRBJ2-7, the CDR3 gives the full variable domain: DAGVTQSPTHLIKTRGQQVTLRCSPISGHKSVSWYQQVLGQGPQFIFQYYEKEERGRGNFPDRFSARQFPNYSSELNVNALLLGDSALYLCASSLRTSGTYEQYFGPGTRLTVT.

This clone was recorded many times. The CDR3 DNA sequence: TGTGCCAGCAGCCCACAGGGTGACACTGAAGCTTTCTTT. Amino acids: CASSPQGDTEAFF. V gene TRBV11-3 combines with J gene TRBJ1-1, with D possibly matching TRBD1 (6 bases). The germline CDR1 and CDR2 sequences are SGHNT and YENEEA. The CDR3 contains 13 residues. V lost 5 bases and J lost 3, with 10 bases in between.

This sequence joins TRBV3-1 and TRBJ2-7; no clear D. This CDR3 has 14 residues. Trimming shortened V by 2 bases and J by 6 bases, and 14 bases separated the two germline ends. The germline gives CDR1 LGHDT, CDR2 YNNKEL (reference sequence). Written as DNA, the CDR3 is TGTGCCAGCAGCCAAAATACCCGCTGGAGCGAGCAGTACTTC. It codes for CASSQNTRWSEQYF.

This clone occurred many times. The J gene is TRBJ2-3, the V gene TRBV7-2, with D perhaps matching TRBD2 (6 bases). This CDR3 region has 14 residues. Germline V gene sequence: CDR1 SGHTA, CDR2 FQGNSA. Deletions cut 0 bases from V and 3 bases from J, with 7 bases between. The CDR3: CASSLAGGTDTQYF. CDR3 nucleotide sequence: TGTGCCAGCAGCTTAGCGGGGGGTACAGATACGCAGTATTTT.

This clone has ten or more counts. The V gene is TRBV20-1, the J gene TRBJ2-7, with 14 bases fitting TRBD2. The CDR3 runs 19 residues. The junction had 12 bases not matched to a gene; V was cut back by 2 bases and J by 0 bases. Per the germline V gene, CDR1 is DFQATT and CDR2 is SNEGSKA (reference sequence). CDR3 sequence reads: CSARRTGTSGSGVSYEQYF. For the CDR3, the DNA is TGCAGTGCTAGAAGAACCGGGACTAGCGGGAGTGGTGTCTCCTACGAGCAGTACTTC.

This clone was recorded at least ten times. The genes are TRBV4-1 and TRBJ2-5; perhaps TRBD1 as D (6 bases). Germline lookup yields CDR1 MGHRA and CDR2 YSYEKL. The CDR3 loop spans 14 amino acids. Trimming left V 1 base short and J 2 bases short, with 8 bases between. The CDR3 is CASSQGTAQETQYF. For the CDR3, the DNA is TGCGCCAGCAGCCAAGGGACAGCGCAAGAGACCCAGTACTTC.

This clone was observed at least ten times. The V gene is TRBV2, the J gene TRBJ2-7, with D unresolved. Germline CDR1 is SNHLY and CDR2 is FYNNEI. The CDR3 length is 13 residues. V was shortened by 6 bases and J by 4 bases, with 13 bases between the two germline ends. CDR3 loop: CASSPTPPYEQYF. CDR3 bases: TGTGCCAGCAGCCCCACCCCTCCGTACGAGCAGTACTTC.

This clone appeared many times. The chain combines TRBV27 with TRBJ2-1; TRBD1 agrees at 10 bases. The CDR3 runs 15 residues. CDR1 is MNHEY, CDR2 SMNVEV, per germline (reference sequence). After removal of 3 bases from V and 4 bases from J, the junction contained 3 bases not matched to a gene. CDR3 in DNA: TGTGCCAGCAGTTTCGGGACAGGGGTTTACAATGAGCAGTTCTTC. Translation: CASSFGTGVYNEQFF.

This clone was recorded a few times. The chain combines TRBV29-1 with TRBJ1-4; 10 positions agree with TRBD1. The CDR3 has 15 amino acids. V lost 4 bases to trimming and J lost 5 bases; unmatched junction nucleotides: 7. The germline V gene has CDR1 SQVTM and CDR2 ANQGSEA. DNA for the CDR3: TGCAGCGTTGTCTGGACAGGGGGTTCGAATGAAAAACTGTTTTTT. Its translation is CSVVWTGGSNEKLFF.

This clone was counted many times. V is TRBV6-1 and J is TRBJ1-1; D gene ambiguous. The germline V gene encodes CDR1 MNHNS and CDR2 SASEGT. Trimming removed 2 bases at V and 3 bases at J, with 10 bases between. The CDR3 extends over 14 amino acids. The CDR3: CASSELGGYTEAFF. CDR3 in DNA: TGTGCCAGCAGTGAACTAGGCGGGTACACTGAAGCTTTCTTT.

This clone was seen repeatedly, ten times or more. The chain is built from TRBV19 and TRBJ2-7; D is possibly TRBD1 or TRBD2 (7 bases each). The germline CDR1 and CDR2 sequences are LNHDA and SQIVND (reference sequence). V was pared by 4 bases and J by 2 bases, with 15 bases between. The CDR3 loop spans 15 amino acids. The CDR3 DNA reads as TGTGCCAGTAGTACCCTTCAGGGGGGGACCTACGAGCAGTACTTC. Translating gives CASSTLQGGTYEQYF.

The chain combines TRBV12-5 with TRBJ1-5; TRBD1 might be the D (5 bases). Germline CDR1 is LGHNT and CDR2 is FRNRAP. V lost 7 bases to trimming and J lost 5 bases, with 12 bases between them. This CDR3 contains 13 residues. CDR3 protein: CASAGGVHQPQHF. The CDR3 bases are TGTGCTAGTGCCGGAGGGGTGCATCAGCCCCAGCATTTT.

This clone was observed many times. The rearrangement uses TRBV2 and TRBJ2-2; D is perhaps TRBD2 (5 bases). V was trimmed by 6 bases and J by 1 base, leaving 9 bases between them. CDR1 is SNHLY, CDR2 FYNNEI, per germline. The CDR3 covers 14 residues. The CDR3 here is CASRARGNTGELFF. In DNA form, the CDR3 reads TGTGCCAGCAGGGCCCGGGGGAACACCGGGGAGCTGTTTTTT.

The CDR3 region has the DNA TGCAGTGCCCAGAGGCCAGGGGGCTCCTACGAGCAGTACTTC. Translation: CSAQRPGGSYEQYF. The V call is TRBV20-1, the J call TRBJ2-7; 7 bases are a match to TRBD1. V trimming: 6 bases; J trimming: 0 bases; junction bases outside the gene matches: 8. The CDR3 is 14 residues long. Germline V gene sequence: CDR1 DFQATT, CDR2 SNEGSKA (reference sequence).

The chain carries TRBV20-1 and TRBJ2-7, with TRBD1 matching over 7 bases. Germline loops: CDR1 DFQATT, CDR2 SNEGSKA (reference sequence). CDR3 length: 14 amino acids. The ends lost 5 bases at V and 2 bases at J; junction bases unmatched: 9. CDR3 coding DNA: TGCAGTGCTTATAGCCCGGGACAGACCTACGAGCAGTACTTC. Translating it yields CSAYSPGQTYEQYF.

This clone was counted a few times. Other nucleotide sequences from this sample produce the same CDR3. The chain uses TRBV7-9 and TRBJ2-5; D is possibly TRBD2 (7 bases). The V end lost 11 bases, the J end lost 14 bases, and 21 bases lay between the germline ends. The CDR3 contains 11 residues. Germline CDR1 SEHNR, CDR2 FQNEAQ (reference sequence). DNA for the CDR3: TGTGCCGGGGAGATGGGGGGGGGGCCCTACTTC. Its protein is CAGEMGGGPYF.

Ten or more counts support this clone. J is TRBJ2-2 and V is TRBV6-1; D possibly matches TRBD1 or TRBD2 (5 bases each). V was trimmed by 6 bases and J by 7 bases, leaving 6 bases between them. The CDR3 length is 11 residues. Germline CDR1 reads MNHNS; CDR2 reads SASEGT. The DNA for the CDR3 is TGTGCCAGCAGGAGGGGCGGGGAGCTGTTTTTT. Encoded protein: CASRRGGELFF.

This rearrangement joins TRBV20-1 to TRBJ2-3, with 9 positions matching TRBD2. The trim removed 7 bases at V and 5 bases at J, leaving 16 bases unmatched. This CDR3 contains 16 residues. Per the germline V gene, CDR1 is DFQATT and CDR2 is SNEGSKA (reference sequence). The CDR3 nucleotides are TGCAGTGTCCAAGGGAATAGCGGGGGTTACAAAGATACGCAGTATTTT. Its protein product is CSVQGNSGGYKDTQYF.

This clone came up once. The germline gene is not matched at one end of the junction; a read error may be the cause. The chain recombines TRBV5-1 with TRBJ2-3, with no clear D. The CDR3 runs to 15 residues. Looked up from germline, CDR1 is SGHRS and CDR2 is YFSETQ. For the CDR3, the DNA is TGCGCCAGCAGCTTGGCGTGGAGTCTCACAGACACGCAGTATTTT. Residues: CASSLAWSLTDTQYF.